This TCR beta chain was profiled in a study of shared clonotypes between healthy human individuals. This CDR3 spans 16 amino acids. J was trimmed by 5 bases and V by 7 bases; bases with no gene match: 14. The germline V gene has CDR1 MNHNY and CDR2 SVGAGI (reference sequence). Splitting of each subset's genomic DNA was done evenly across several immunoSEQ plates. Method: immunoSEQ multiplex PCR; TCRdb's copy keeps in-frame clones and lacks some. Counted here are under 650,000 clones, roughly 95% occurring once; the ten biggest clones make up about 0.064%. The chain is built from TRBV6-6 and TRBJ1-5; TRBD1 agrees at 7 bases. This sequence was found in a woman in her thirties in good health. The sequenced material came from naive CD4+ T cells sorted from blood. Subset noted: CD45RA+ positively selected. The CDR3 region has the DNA TGTGCCAGCACTATACGGGGGGGACAGTCCCATCAGCCCCAGCATTTT. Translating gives CASTIRGGQSHQPQHF.